These T cell receptor beta chains were read from a single sample in a study of Ad26.COV2.S vaccination and SARS-CoV-2 variants. Libraries were prepared by immunoSEQ multiplex PCR; TCRdb keeps only in-frame clonotypes and omits some of them. The sample contains some 250,000 clones, roughly 90% of which appear only once. The specimen comprised peripheral blood, sampled in a trial of Ad26.COV2.S vaccine versus placebo. All receptors come from a person between 18 and 59 years old who received the Ad26.COV2.S COVID-19 vaccine or a placebo. CDR3s include the opening cysteine and the closing phenylalanine or tryptophan. The D gene is left open where the match is weak. The size of a clone is reported for some rows only, either as once, few or many, or as a class for expanded clones.

d_call j_call v_call clone_size cdr3_nt cdr3_aa
NA TRBJ2-1 TRBV7-6 NA TGTGCCAGCAGCCGCACGGGGTACAATGAGCAGTTCTTC CASSRTGYNEQFF
TRBD1 TRBJ1-4 TRBV5-1 few TGCGCCAGCAGCTTGGATGGGACAGCCAGGCCTAGGCTGTTTTTT CASSLDGTARPRLFF
NA TRBJ2-2 TRBV13 NA TGTGCCAGCAGCTTAGACCACACCGGGGAGCTGTTTTTT CASSLDHTGELFF
NA TRBJ2-1 TRBV21-1 NA TGTGCCAGCAGCAAAGGGAAACAGGGACCGGGGAATGAGCAGTTCTTC CASSKGKQGPGNEQFF
TRBD1 TRBJ2-7 TRBV5-4 NA TGTGCCAGCAGCTTGGTCGGGACAGGGACGTACGAGCAGTACTTC CASSLVGTGTYEQYF
NA TRBJ2-7 TRBV6-5 NA TGTGCCAGCAGTACCTATCCGGGCCCCCCCTACGAGCAGTACTTC CASSTYPGPPYEQYF
NA TRBJ2-7 TRBV5-1 NA TGCGCCAGCGGATCCGGGACCCTCCCCAACGAGCAGTACTTC CASGSGTLPNEQYF
NA TRBJ2-7 TRBV7-2 NA TGTGCCAGCAGCTTAGGGTTAGGGGGGCAGTACTTC CASSLGLGGQYF
NA TRBJ2-7 TRBV11-2 NA TGTGCCAGCAGCTTAGATCGATTTGAGCAGTACTTC CASSLDRFEQYF
NA TRBJ1-2 TRBV28 NA TGTGCCAGCAGCTCGACTCATACAGGGCACTATGGCTACACCTTC CASSSTHTGHYGYTF
NA TRBJ1-1 TRBV6-5 NA TGTGCCAGCAGTTTCACCGGGACGGTGAACACTGAAGCTTTCTTT CASSFTGTVNTEAFF
NA TRBJ2-5 TRBV12-3/TRBV12-4 NA TGTGCCAGCAGAGGGATTGGCCAAGAGACCCAGTACTTC CASRGIGQETQYF
TRBD1 TRBJ1-2 TRBV4-3 once TGCGCCAGCAGCCAAGATCCAGGGGGACTCCTAAACTATGGCTACACCTTC CASSQDPGGLLNYGYTF
NA TRBJ2-1 TRBV15 NA TGTGCCACCAGCAGAGATGACGTCTATGAGCAGTTCTTC CATSRDDVYEQFF
NA TRBJ2-5 TRBV20-1 NA TGCAGTGCTAGTGGGCAGGGGTACCAAGAGACCCAGTACTTC CSASGQGYQETQYF
TRBD1 TRBJ2-7 TRBV5-4 NA TGTGCCAGCAGCTTCGGGACAGGGACCTACGAGCAGTACTTC CASSFGTGTYEQYF
TRBD2 TRBJ2-5 TRBV5-1 NA TGCGCCAGCAGCCTCACGGCAGCGGGAGGGGAGACCCAGTACTTC CASSLTAAGGETQYF
TRBD1 TRBJ2-1 TRBV3-1/TRBV3-2 NA TGTGCCAGCAGCTATAGGACAGGGGGGCTCAATCATTCCTACAATGAGCAGTTCTTC CASSYRTGGLNHSYNEQFF